This T cell receptor (beta chain) is from a study of CD8+CD57+ T cells in acquired aplastic anemia. Study at large: An average of 3.2 ug of DNA was obtained from sorted CD4+ and CD8+ cells. In CD4+ cells, healthy donors produced an average of approximately 9.9 million reads. Study-level points and caveats: Overlap between patients and controls comprised twenty-nine CD8+ CDR3 sequences.

TCR beta VDJ and CDR3 profiling used genomic DNA as template. TCRdb passed the reads through MiXCR, listing each CDR3 protein once. The sample lists 350,000 to 450,000 distinct CDR3 sequences, 55% to 70% occurring once. V lost 8 bases and J 1 base, leaving 8 bases between the germline ends. This CDR3 region has 12 residues. Germline CDR1 and CDR2: LNHDA and SQIVND (reference sequence). This clonotype was seen at least ten times. Its target is not known. Sequencing input: sorted CD4+, CD8+, or CD8+CD57+ T cells (not recorded which) from PBMCs. This clonotype was obtained from a human donor in good health, serving as a control. The rearrangement uses TRBV19 and TRBJ1-1, with D perhaps matching TRBD1 (6 bases). The CDR3 spells CASLDRNTEAFF. For the CDR3, the DNA is TGTGCCAGTTTGGACAGGAACACTGAAGCTTTCTTT.